The subject of this entry is one TCR beta chain. Its antigen is unidentified. The sample's treatment: oral pan-JAK inhibitor, 5-10 mg twice daily. This sample was included in a study of CD8+ T cells in alopecia areata. General study findings and limits: Persistence of many expanded lesional clones was seen in scalp and blood during tofacitinib. Scalp clonality dropped significantly under tofacitinib, as did expanded CD8+ top-100 clones.

cDNA reverse transcribed from extracted RNA served as the sequencing template. Assay: immunoSEQ multiplex PCR; the TCRdb copy retains only in-frame clones and omits some. The sample has some 190,000 clones, roughly three fifths seen once. The CDR3 extends over 14 amino acids. With 4 bases clipped from V and 4 bases from J, the junction kept 5 bases outside the gene matches. CDR1 and CDR2 from the germline V gene are SGHRS and YFSETQ. This chain joins TRBV5-1 and TRBJ1-2, with 9 bases lining up with TRBD1. This receptor was obtained from a human donor with alopecia areata. The source material was CD4+ T cells sorted from blood, sampled at week 4, from a patient treated with tofacitinib. CDR3 amino acids: CASSTGQGIYGYTF. The CDR3, as DNA: TGCGCCAGCAGCACCGGACAGGGGATCTATGGCTACACCTTC.